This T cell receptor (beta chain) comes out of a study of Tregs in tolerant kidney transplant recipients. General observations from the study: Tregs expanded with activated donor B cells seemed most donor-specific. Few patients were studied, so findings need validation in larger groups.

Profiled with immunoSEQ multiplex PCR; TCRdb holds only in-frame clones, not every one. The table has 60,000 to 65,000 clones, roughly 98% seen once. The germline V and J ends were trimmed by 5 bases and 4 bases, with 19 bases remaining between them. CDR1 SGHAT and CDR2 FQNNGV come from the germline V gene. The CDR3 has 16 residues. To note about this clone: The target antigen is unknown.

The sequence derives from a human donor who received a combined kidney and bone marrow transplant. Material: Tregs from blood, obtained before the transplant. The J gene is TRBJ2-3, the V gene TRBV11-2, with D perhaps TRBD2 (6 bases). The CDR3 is CASSRGGGAPPDTQYF. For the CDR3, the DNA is TGTGCCAGCAGCCGTGGGGGAGGAGCACCACCAGATACGCAGTATTTT.